This TCR beta chain was sequenced for a study of blood T cell repertoires in COVID-19. Study-wide background: T cells, B-cell-depleted T cells, or PBMCs provided the cDNA or gDNA that served as material.

Germline assignment: CDR1 MNHEY and CDR2 SVGAGI. V was clipped by 5 bases and J by 2 bases, with 9 bases between them. This CDR3 spans 14 amino acids. This clone turned up a few times. Assay used: immunoSEQ multiplex PCR; TCRdb lists only in-frame clones, some missing. The sample holds around 430,000 clones, approximately 88% seen once. Seattle patients were enrolled while actively infected and followed longitudinally. The chain uses TRBV6-5 and TRBJ1-4; D not resolved. The source of this sequence is a woman in her 50s with COVID-19, enrolled during active disease. The sample taken for sequencing was peripheral blood. In DNA form, the CDR3 reads TGTGCCAGCAGTATCGGACTGACTAATGAAAAACTGTTTTTT. As protein: CASSIGLTNEKLFF.